This T cell receptor (beta chain) originates from a study of blood T cell repertoires in COVID-19. Study summary: Specimens from acute and convalescent COVID-19 originated in the United States, Italy and Spain. Sample material is recorded as cDNA or gDNA derived from T cells, B-cell-depleted T cells, or PBMCs.

This clone is a singleton in its sample. Methods used by the authors: Reference gene primers were amplified, and this amplification served to estimate nucleated cell counts. The assay was immunoSEQ multiplex PCR, and TCRdb's table has in-frame clones only and misses some. That table supplies the V and J calls and clone size; D and trimming were determined from the DNA. The repertoire holds about 140,000 clones, 80% to 85% seen once, with approximately 4.1% in the top ten. The source of this sequence is an elderly woman with acute or convalescent COVID-19. The sample taken for sequencing was peripheral blood.

In nucleotides, the CDR3 is TGTGCCAGCAGGCCACGGGGGGCGCAGGGAGAGCAGTTCTTC. Translating gives CASRPRGAQGEQFF. V and J are TRBV27 and TRBJ2-1, with D possibly TRBD2 on 7 matching bases. Germline V CDR1 and CDR2: MNHEY, SMNVEV (reference sequence). Deletions cut 6 bases from V and 10 bases from J, with 19 bases between. The CDR3 covers 14 residues.